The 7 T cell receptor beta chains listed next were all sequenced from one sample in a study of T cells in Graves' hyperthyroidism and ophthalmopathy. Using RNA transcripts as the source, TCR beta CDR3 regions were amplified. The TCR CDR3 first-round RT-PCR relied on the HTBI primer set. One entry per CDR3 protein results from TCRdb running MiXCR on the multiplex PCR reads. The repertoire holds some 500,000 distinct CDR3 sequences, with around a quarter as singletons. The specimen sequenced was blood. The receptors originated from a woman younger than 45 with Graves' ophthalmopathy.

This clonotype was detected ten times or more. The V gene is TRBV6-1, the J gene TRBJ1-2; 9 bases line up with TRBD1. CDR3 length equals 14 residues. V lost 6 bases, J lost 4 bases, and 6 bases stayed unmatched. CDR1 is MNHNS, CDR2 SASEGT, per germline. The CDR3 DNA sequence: TGTGCCAGCAGGGGGGGGACAGGGACCTATGGCTACACCTTC. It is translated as CASRGGTGTYGYTF.

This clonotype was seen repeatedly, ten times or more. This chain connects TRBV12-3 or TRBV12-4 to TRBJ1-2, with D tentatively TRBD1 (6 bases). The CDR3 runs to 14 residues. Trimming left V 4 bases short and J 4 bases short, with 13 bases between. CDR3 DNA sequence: TGTGCCAGCAGTTCTACGATGGGGGCCTATGGCTACACCTTC. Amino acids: CASSSTMGAYGYTF.

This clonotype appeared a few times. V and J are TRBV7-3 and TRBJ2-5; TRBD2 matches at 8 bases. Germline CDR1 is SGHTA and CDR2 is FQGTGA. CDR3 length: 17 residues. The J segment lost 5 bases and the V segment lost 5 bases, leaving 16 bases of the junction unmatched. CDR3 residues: CASSPTGGGPLLETQYF. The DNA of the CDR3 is TGTGCCAGCAGCCCCACCGGCGGGGGGCCCCTCCTGGAGACCCAGTACTTC.

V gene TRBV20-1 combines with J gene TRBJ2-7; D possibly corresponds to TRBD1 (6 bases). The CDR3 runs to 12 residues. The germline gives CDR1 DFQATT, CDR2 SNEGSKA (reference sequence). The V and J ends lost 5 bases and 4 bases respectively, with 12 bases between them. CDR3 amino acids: CSALTGGYEQYF. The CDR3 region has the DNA TGCAGTGCTTTGACAGGAGGATACGAGCAGTACTTC.

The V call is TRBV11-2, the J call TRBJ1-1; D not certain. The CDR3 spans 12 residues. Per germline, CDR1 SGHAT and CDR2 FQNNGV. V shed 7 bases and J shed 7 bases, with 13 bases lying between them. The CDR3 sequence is CASTFSPGEAFF. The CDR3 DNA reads TGTGCCAGCACGTTTTCACCAGGTGAAGCTTTCTTT.

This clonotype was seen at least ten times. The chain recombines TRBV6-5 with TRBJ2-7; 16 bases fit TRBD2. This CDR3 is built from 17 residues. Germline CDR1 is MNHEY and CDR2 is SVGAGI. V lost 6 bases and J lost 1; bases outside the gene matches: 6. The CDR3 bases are TGTGCCAGCAGACTCGGGACTAGCGGGGGGGCATCCTACGAGCAGTACTTC. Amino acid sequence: CASRLGTSGGASYEQYF.

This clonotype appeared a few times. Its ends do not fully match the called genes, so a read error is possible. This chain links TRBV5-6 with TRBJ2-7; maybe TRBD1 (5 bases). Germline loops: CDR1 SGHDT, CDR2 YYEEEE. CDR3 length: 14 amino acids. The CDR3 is CASSLSDIPFEVHF. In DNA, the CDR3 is TGTGCCAGCAGCTTATCGGACATCCCCTTTGAGGTGCACTTC. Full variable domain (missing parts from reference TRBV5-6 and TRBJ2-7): DAGVTQSPTHLIKTRGQQVTLRCSPKSGHDTVSWYQQALGQGPQFIFQYYEEEERQRGNFPDRFSGHQFPNYSSELNVNALLLGDSALYLCASSLSDIPFEVHFGPGTRLTVT.